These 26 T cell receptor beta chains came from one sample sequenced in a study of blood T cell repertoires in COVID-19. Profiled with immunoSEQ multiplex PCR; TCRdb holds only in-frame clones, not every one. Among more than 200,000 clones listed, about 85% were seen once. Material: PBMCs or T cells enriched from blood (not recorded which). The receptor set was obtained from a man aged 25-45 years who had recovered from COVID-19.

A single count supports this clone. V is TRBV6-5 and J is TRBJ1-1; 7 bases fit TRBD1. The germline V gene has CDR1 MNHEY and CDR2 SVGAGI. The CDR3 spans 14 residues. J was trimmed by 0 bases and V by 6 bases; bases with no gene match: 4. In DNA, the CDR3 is TGTGCCAGCAGCGCCGGGACAGTGAACACTGAAGCTTTCTTT. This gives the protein CASSAGTVNTEAFF.

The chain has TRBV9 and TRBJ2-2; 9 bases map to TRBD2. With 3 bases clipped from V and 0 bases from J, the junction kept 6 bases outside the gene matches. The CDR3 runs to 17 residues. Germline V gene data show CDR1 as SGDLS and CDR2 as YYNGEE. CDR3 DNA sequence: TGTGCCAGCAGCGCGAGACTAGCGGTAGCGAACACCGGGGAGCTGTTTTTT. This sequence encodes CASSARLAVANTGELFF.

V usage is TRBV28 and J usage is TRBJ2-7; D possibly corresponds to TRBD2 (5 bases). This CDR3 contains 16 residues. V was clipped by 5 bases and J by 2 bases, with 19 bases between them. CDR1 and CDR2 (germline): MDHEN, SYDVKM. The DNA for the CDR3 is TGTGCCAGCAGTCCGATTTTGCTGGGAGCGACCTACGAGCAGTACTTC. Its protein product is CASSPILLGATYEQYF.

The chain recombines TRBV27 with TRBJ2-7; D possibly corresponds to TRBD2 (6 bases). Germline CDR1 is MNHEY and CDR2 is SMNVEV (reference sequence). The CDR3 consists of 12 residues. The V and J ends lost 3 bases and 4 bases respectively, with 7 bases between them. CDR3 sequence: CASSFGGYEQYF. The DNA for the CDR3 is TGTGCCAGCAGTTTCGGGGGTTACGAGCAGTACTTC.

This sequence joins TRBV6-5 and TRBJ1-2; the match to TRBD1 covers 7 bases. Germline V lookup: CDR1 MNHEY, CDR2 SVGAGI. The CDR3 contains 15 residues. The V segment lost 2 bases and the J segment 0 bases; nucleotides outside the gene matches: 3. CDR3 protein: CASSYDGQANYGYTF. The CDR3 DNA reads TGTGCCAGCAGTTACGACGGACAGGCTAACTATGGCTACACCTTC.

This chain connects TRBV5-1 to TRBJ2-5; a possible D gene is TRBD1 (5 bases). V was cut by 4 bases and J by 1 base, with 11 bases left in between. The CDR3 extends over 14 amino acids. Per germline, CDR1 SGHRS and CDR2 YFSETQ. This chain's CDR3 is CASSPPGFQETQYF. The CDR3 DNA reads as TGCGCCAGCAGCCCCCCAGGGTTCCAAGAGACCCAGTACTTC.

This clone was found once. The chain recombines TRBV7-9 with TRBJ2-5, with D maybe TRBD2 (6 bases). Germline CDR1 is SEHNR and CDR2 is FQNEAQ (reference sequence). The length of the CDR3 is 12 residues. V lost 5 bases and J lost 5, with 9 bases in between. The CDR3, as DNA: TGTGCCAGCAGCCAGGCGGGGGAGACCCAGTACTTC. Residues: CASSQAGETQYF. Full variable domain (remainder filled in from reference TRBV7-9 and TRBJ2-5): DTGVSQNPRHKITKRGQNVTFRCDPISEHNRLYWYRQTLGQGPEFLTYFQNEAQLEKSRLLSDRFSAERPKGSFSTLEIQRTEQGDSAMYLCASSQAGETQYFGPGTRLLVL.

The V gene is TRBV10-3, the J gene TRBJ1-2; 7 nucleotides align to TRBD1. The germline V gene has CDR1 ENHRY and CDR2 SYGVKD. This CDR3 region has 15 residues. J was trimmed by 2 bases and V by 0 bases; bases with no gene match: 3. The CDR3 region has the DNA TGTGCCATCAGTGAGTCCTTGGGACAGAACTATGGCTACACCTTC. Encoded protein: CAISESLGQNYGYTF.

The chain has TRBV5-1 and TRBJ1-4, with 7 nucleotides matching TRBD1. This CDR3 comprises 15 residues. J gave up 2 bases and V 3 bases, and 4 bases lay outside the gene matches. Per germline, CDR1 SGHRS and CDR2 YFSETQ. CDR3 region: CASSSTGVTNEKLFF. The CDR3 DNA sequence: TGCGCCAGCAGCTCAACAGGGGTGACTAATGAAAAACTGTTTTTT. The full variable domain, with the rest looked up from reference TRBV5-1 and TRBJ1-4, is KAGVTQTPRYLIKTRGQQVTLSCSPISGHRSVSWYQQTPGQGLQFLFEYFSETQRNKGNFPGRFSGRQFSNSRSEMNVSTLELGDSALYLCASSSTGVTNEKLFFGSGTQLSVL.

The CDR3 protein is CASWGGAGNTDTQYF. In DNA form, the CDR3 reads TGCGCCAGCTGGGGAGGGGCAGGGAACACAGATACGCAGTATTTT. This chain uses TRBV23-1 with TRBJ2-3; 7 bases line up with TRBD2. TRBV23-1 is marked as an open reading frame, function uncertain. The CDR3 consists of 15 residues. V trimming: 8 bases; J trimming: 2 bases; junction bases outside the gene matches: 10.

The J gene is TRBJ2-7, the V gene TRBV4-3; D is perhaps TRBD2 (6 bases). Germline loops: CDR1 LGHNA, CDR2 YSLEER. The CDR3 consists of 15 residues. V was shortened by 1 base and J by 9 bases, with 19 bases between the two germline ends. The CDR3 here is CASSQGVGGASWQYF. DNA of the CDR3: TGCGCCAGCAGCCAAGGGGTTGGAGGGGCCTCTTGGCAGTACTTC.

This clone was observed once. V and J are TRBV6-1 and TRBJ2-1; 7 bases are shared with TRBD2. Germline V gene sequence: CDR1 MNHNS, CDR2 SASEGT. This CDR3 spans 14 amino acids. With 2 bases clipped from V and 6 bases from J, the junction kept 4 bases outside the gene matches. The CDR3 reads CASSEWEGSNEQFF. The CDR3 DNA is TGTGCCAGCAGTGAATGGGAGGGGAGCAATGAGCAGTTCTTC.

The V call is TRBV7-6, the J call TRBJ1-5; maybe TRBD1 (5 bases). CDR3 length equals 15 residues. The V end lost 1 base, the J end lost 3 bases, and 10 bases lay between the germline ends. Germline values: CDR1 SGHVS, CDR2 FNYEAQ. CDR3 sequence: CASSLVSGFNQPQHF. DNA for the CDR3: TGTGCCAGCAGCTTAGTTTCAGGGTTCAATCAGCCCCAGCATTTT.

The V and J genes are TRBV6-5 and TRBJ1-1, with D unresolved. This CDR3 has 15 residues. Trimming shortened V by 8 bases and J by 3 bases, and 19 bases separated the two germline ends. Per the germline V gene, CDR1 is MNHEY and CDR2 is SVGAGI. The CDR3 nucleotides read TGTGCCAGCCTAGACCCCCGGGGAGCTTACACTGAAGCTTTCTTT. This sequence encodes CASLDPRGAYTEAFF.

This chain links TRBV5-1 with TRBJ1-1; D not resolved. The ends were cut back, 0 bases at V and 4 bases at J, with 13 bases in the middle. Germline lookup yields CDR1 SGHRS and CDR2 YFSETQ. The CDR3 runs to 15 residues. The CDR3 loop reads CASSLGGQRGTEAFF. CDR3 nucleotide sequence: TGCGCCAGCAGCTTGGGCGGCCAGCGTGGCACTGAAGCTTTCTTT. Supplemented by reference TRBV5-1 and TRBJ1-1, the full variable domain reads KAGVTQTPRYLIKTRGQQVTLSCSPISGHRSVSWYQQTPGQGLQFLFEYFSETQRNKGNFPGRFSGRQFSNSRSEMNVSTLELGDSALYLCASSLGGQRGTEAFFGQGTRLTVV.

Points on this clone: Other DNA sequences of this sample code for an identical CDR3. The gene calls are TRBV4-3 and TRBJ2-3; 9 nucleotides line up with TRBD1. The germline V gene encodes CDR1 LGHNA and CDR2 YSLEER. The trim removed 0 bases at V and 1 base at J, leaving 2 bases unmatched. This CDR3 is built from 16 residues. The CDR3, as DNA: TGCGCCAGCAGCCAAGAACGGACAGGGGGCACAGATACGCAGTATTTT. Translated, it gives CASSQERTGGTDTQYF.

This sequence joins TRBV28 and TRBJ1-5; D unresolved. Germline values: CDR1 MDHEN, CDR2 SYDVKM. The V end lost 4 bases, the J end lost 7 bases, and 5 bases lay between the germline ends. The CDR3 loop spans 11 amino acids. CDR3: CASSSSQPQHF. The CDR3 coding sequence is TGTGCCAGCAGTTCTTCCCAGCCCCAGCATTTT.

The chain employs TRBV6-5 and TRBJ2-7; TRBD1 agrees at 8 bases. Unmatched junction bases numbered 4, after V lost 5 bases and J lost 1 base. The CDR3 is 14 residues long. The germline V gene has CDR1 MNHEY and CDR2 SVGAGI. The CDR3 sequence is CASSRGQVSYEQYF. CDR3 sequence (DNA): TGTGCCAGCAGTAGGGGACAGGTTTCCTACGAGCAGTACTTC.

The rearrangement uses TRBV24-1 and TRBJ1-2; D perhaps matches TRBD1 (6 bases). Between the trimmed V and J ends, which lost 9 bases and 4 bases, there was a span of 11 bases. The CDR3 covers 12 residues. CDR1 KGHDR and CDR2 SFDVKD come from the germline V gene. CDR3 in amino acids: CATEGGGYGYTF. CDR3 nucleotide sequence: TGTGCCACCGAAGGGGGGGGCTATGGCTACACCTTC.

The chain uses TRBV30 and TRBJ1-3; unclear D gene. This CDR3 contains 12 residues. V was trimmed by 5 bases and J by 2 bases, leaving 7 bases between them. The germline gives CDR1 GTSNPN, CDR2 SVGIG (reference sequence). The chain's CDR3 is CAWAGAGNTIYF. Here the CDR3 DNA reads TGTGCCTGGGCTGGAGCTGGAAACACCATATATTTT. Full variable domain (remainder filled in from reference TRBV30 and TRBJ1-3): SQTIHQWPATLVQPVGSPLSLECTVEGTSNPNLYWYRQAAGRGLQLLFYSVGIGQISSEVPQNLSASRPQDRQFILSSKKLLLSDSGFYLCAWAGAGNTIYFGEGSWLTVV.

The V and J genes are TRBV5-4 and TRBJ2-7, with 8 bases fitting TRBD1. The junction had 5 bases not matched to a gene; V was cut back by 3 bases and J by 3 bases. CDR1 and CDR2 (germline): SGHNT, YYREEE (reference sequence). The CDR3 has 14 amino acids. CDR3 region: CASSSFDRGYEQYF. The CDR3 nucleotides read TGTGCCAGCAGCTCCTTCGACAGGGGCTACGAGCAGTACTTC.

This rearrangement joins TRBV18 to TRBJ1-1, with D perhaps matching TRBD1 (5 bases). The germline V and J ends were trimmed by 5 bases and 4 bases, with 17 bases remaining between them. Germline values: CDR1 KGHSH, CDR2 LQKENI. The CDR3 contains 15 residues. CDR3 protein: CASSFDAGRPTEAFF. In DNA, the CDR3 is TGTGCCAGCTCATTCGACGCAGGGAGGCCCACTGAAGCTTTCTTT.

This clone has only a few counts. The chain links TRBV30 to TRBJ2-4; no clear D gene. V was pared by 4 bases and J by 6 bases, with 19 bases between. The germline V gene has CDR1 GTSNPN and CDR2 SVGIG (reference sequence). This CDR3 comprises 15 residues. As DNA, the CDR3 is TGTGCCTGGATTGAAAAAAGCGTCTTTGCAAACATTCAGTACTTC. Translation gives CAWIEKSVFANIQYF.

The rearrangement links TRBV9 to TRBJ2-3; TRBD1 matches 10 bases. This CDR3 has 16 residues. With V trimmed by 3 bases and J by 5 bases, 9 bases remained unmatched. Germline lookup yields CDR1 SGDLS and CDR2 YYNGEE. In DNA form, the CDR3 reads TGTGCCAGCAGCGAGTCGACAGGGGGCGTTGGAGATACGCAGTATTTT. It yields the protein CASSESTGGVGDTQYF. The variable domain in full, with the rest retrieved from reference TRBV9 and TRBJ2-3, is DSGVTQTPKHLITATGQRVTLRCSPRSGDLSVYWYQQSLDQGLQFLIQYYNGEERAKGNILERFSAQQFPDLHSELNLSSLELGDSALYFCASSESTGGVGDTQYFGPGTRLTVL.

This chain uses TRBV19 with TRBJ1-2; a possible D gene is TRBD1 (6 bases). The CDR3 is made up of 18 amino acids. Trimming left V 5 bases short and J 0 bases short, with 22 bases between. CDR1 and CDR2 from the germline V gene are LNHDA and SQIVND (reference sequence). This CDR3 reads CASSPLTFRGAPNYGYTF. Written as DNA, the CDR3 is TGTGCCAGTAGTCCCTTAACCTTTCGGGGGGCCCCTAACTATGGCTACACCTTC.

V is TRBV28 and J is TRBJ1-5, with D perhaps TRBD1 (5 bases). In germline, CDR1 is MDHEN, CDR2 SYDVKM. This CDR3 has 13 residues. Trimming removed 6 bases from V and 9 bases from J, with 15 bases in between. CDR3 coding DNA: TGTGCCAGCAGGCCCGGGGGGGATGGGCCCCAGCATTTT. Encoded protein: CASRPGGDGPQHF. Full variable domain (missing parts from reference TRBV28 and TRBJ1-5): DVKVTQSSRYLVKRTGEKVFLECVQDMDHENMFWYRQDPGLGLRLIYFSYDVKMKEKGDIPEGYSVSREKKERFSLILESASTNQTSMYLCASRPGGDGPQHFGDGTRLSIL.